This T cell receptor beta chain was sequenced in a study of blood T cell repertoires in COVID-19. Overall study context: T cells, B-cell-depleted T cells, or PBMCs supplied cDNA or gDNA.

Repertoires were generated with immunoSEQ multiplex PCR, while TCRdb's copy carries only in-frame clones and drops some. The data contain about half a million clones, approximately 91% of them singletons. As to this clone: Distinct nucleotide sequences in the sample also encode this CDR3.

CDR3 length: 15 amino acids. The J segment lost 3 bases and the V segment lost 6 bases, leaving 5 bases of the junction unmatched. Germline V gene sequence: CDR1 LGHNT, CDR2 FRNRAP. The sequence was obtained from a woman aged 55-69 years who had recovered from COVID-19. Material: PBMCs or T cells enriched from blood (not recorded which). The chain is built from TRBV12-5 and TRBJ2-2; 9 bases are shared with TRBD1. The CDR3 region is CASGPGQGYTGELFF. The CDR3 DNA reads as TGTGCTAGTGGCCCGGGACAGGGTTACACCGGGGAGCTGTTTTTT.